One TCR beta chain is described in this entry. The germline V gene encodes CDR1 MGHRA and CDR2 YSYEKL. The CDR3 has 14 residues. Trimming cost V 4 bases and J 7 bases, with 15 bases left between them. The sample belongs to a study of T cells in tuberculosis. The data were produced by immunoSEQ multiplex PCR, yet TCRdb's version contains in-frame clones alone and is incomplete. The sample lists about 34,000 clones, 80% to 95% occurring once. Documented time point: new active TB diagnosis, blood taken before or within 7 days of starting treatment. The specimen was PBMCs, collected at tuberculosis diagnosis. The gene calls are TRBV4-1 and TRBJ2-3; tentatively, D is TRBD2 (7 bases). The clonotype comes from an adult with tuberculosis. The CDR3 DNA is TGCGCCAGCAGCCGGGGGGGGGCGGAGCATACGCAGTATTTT. It translates to CASSRGGAEHTQYF.